The 30 T cell receptor beta chains below all came from one sample that was sequenced in a study of control samples from healthy donors and cancer patients. Using immunoSEQ multiplex PCR, the repertoire was profiled, and TCRdb retains in-frame clones only, with some absent. The data show approximately 170,000 clones, with around nine tenths seen just once and about 1.4% held by the top ten. The material sequenced was blood. The receptor source for this set is a man younger than 45 in good health.

The rearrangement links TRBV7-2 to TRBJ2-2; possible D gene TRBD2, 6 bases. The CDR3 length is 13 residues. Germline CDR1 is SGHTA and CDR2 is FQGNSA. Trimming stripped 5 bases from V and 7 bases from J, with 11 bases between. The CDR3 DNA sequence: TGTGCCAGCAGCGTTAGCGGCCGCGGGGAGCTGTTTTTT. Translated: CASSVSGRGELFF.

The chain joins TRBV6-2 or TRBV6-3 to TRBJ1-3; 8 nucleotides line up with TRBD1. The germline gives CDR1 MNHEY, CDR2 SVGEGT. The length of the CDR3 is 15 residues. V trimming: 2 bases; J trimming: 3 bases; junction bases outside the gene matches: 3. The CDR3, as DNA: TGTGCCAGCAGTTACCCGGACAGGGATGGAAACACCATATATTTT. This translates into CASSYPDRDGNTIYF.

In its sample, this clone was seen a few times. This rearrangement joins TRBV7-9 to TRBJ1-1, with 9 bases matching TRBD1. CDR1 is SEHNR, CDR2 FQNEAQ, per germline (reference sequence). CDR3 length equals 18 residues. The ends lost 5 bases at V and 5 bases at J; junction bases unmatched: 18. The CDR3 DNA sequence: TGTGCCAGCAGCCTACCCCAGGACAGGGGTCGCTTGGCGACTGAAGCTTTCTTT. Translating it yields CASSLPQDRGRLATEAFF.

This clone was found once. This rearrangement joins TRBV7-9 to TRBJ2-3; D is perhaps TRBD1 or TRBD2 (5 bases each). Deletions cut 4 bases from V and 0 bases from J, with 11 bases between. This CDR3 region has 15 residues. Germline V gene lookup returns CDR1 SEHNR and CDR2 FQNEAQ (reference sequence). CDR3 nucleotide sequence: TGTGCCAGCAGCTCCTGGGACGGGAGCACAGATACGCAGTATTTT. It codes for CASSSWDGSTDTQYF.

The rearrangement uses TRBV27 and TRBJ2-1; 8 bases align to TRBD2. Germline CDR1 is MNHEY and CDR2 is SMNVEV (reference sequence). V lost 6 bases, J lost 5 bases, and 12 bases stayed unmatched. This CDR3 has 16 amino acids. CDR3 protein: CASRRSTGGFDNEQFF. The DNA for the CDR3 is TGTGCCAGCAGGCGCTCCACGGGGGGGTTTGACAATGAGCAGTTCTTC.

This rearrangement joins TRBV6-5 to TRBJ2-7; possible D gene TRBD1, 6 bases. Germline assignment: CDR1 MNHEY and CDR2 SVGAGI. This CDR3 contains 13 residues. V was clipped by 7 bases and J by 4 bases, with 14 bases between them. CDR3 DNA sequence: TGTGCCAGCAAGTTGGGACACTTTTACGAGCAGTACTTC. Translating gives CASKLGHFYEQYF.

This rearrangement joins TRBV28 to TRBJ1-5; D is uncertain. V shed 8 bases and J shed 4 bases, with 21 bases lying between them. The CDR3 spans 16 residues. Per germline, CDR1 MDHEN and CDR2 SYDVKM. The CDR3 is CASRSGRDYWNQPQHF. The DNA of the CDR3 is TGTGCCAGCCGGTCGGGGAGGGATTATTGGAATCAGCCCCAGCATTTT.

The rearrangement uses TRBV30 and TRBJ1-1; D might be TRBD1 (5 bases). Deletions cut 2 bases from V and 1 base from J, with 8 bases between. The CDR3 is 13 amino acids. Germline values: CDR1 GTSNPN, CDR2 SVGIG (reference sequence). The CDR3 reads CAWSKQENTEAFF. In DNA, the CDR3 is TGTGCCTGGAGTAAACAGGAGAACACTGAAGCTTTCTTT.

This chain joins TRBV5-4 and TRBJ1-4, with TRBD1 identical over 9 bases. CDR1 and CDR2 (germline): SGHNT, YYREEE (reference sequence). The length of the CDR3 is 16 residues. V shed 0 bases, J shed 7 bases, and the junction held 7 bases outside the gene matches. CDR3 residues: CASSLGQQGAGEKLFF. The CDR3, as DNA: TGTGCCAGCAGCTTGGGGCAACAGGGGGCGGGTGAAAAACTGTTTTTT.

This clone was detected once. The V call is TRBV6-5, the J call TRBJ2-5, with TRBD1 identical over 8 bases. CDR1 and CDR2 (germline): MNHEY, SVGAGI. This CDR3 region has 15 residues. With 5 bases clipped from V and 5 bases from J, the junction kept 10 bases outside the gene matches. CDR3 nucleotides: TGTGCCAGCAGTACCCGACAGGGGCGGACGGAGACCCAGTACTTC. It translates to CASSTRQGRTETQYF.

The chain has TRBV7-8 and TRBJ2-7, with D unclear. Germline loops: CDR1 SGHVS, CDR2 FQNEAQ. Between the trimmed V and J ends, which lost 5 bases and 6 bases, there was a span of 17 bases. This CDR3 comprises 14 residues. The CDR3 nucleotides read TGTGCCAGCAGCCCCGTGGAGTTAAAGGGCGAGCAGTACTTC. It specifies CASSPVELKGEQYF.

Concerning this clone itself: The same CDR3 arises from other DNA sequences in this sample as well. The chain recombines TRBV5-1 with TRBJ1-2; D is uncertain. V lost 4 bases and J lost 0, with 10 bases in between. The CDR3 covers 14 residues. From germline, CDR1 is SGHRS and CDR2 YFSETQ. CDR3 region: CASSPSGSNYGYTF. The CDR3, as DNA: TGCGCCAGCAGCCCGTCAGGATCTAACTATGGCTACACCTTC.

This clone was detected once. V gene TRBV7-3 combines with J gene TRBJ1-1; D gene ambiguous. CDR3 length: 13 amino acids. The germline V gene encodes CDR1 SGHTA and CDR2 FQGTGA. Trimming removed 2 bases from V and 1 base from J, with 5 bases in between. The CDR3 bases are TGTGCCAGCAGCTTACTCAGGAACACTGAAGCTTTCTTT. It codes for CASSLLRNTEAFF.

V and J are TRBV24-1 and TRBJ2-5, with 7 bases that match TRBD1. The CDR3 runs 15 residues. Unmatched junction bases numbered 14, after V lost 9 bases and J lost 5 bases. Germline V gives CDR1 KGHDR, CDR2 SFDVKD. The CDR3 loop is CATGKRGGAGETQYF. The CDR3 DNA sequence: TGTGCCACCGGAAAGCGAGGGGGCGCGGGTGAGACCCAGTACTTC.

CDR3 sequence: CASSIDTGGSEQYF. The DNA for the CDR3 is TGTGCCAGCAGCATAGATACAGGGGGGAGCGAGCAGTACTTC. The V and J genes are TRBV7-8 and TRBJ2-7; 8 bases agree with TRBD1. This CDR3 region has 14 residues. The germline V gene has CDR1 SGHVS and CDR2 FQNEAQ. With V trimmed by 5 bases and J by 6 bases, 9 bases remained unmatched.

The rearrangement links TRBV11-2 to TRBJ2-7; TRBD2 might be the D (5 bases). V was pared by 5 bases and J by 2 bases, with 13 bases between. This CDR3 comprises 14 residues. The germline gives CDR1 SGHAT, CDR2 FQNNGV. The CDR3 DNA reads TGTGCCAGCAGCCCGCGGGCGAGGACCTACGAGCAGTACTTC. This encodes CASSPRARTYEQYF.

The V gene is TRBV6-5, the J gene TRBJ2-3, with 9 bases fitting TRBD2. The J segment lost 6 bases and the V segment lost 10 bases, leaving 14 bases of the junction unmatched. This CDR3 contains 15 residues. Germline CDR1 is MNHEY and CDR2 is SVGAGI. The CDR3 is CATYPGTSYVDTQYF. CDR3 nucleotide sequence: TGTGCCACCTATCCCGGGACTAGCTACGTCGATACGCAGTATTTT.

This clone has only one observation. The chain is built from TRBV19 and TRBJ2-1; 12 nucleotides line up with TRBD2. Germline V gives CDR1 LNHDA, CDR2 SQIVND (reference sequence). This CDR3 region has 15 residues. V lost 5 bases and J lost 6; bases outside the gene matches: 5. The CDR3 DNA is TGTGCCAGTAGTTTAACTAGCGGGAGGTCCAATGAGCAGTTCTTC. It specifies CASSLTSGRSNEQFF.

This clone was picked up one time. The genes are TRBV4-3 and TRBJ1-2; D may be TRBD1 (6 bases). CDR1 and CDR2 (germline): LGHNA, YSLEER. CDR3 length: 15 residues. Between the trimmed V and J ends, which lost 4 bases and 5 bases, there was a span of 17 bases. This CDR3 reads CASSRGTTNSYGYTF. CDR3 coding DNA: TGCGCCAGCAGCCGAGGGACAACGAACTCATATGGCTACACCTTC.

The CDR3 coding sequence is TGTGCCAGCAGGGGCGTAGGGAAAACCAAAAACATTCAGTACTTC. It translates to CASRGVGKTKNIQYF. V gene TRBV2 combines with J gene TRBJ2-4, with D unclear. CDR1 and CDR2 from the germline V gene are SNHLY and FYNNEI. This CDR3 is built from 15 residues. V shed 6 bases and J shed 2 bases, with 14 bases lying between them.

This chain connects TRBV10-3 to TRBJ2-2, with 10 bases lining up with TRBD1. The V gene end was trimmed by 4 bases and the J gene end by 5 bases; junction bases not matched to a gene: 4. The V gene's germline CDR1 is ENHRY and CDR2 SYGVKD. The CDR3 is 15 amino acids. The CDR3 reads CAISGTGGGTGELFF. CDR3 coding DNA: TGTGCCATCAGTGGGACAGGGGGGGGAACCGGGGAGCTGTTTTTT.

This clone was counted a single time. Other DNA sequences in the same sample also yield this CDR3. This chain links TRBV5-8 with TRBJ1-5, with D possibly matching TRBD1 (6 bases). There are 15 residues in the CDR3. The germline V gene has CDR1 SGHTS and CDR2 YDEGEE. Trimming cost V 2 bases and J 6 bases, with 15 bases left between them. CDR3 amino acids: CASSFGGGGRQPQHF. CDR3 nucleotides: TGTGCCAGCAGCTTTGGGGGAGGGGGGCGTCAGCCCCAGCATTTT.

This clone has just a few counts. The chain has TRBV9 and TRBJ2-3; no clear D gene. CDR1 is SGDLS, CDR2 YYNGEE, per germline. This CDR3 is built from 13 residues. Trimming shortened V by 5 bases and J by 0 bases, and 7 bases separated the two germline ends. The CDR3 sequence: CASRGPSTDTQYF. CDR3 nucleotides: TGTGCCAGCAGAGGGCCCAGCACAGATACGCAGTATTTT.

Comments on this clone: The germline gene is not matched at one end of the junction; a read error may be the cause. The genes are TRBV7-9 and TRBJ2-2; TRBD2 is a possible D gene (6 bases). Germline loops: CDR1 SEHNR, CDR2 FQNEAQ (reference sequence). The CDR3 is 11 residues long. CDR3 DNA: TGTGCCAGCAGCTTAGGCGGGGAATCTCTATTC. It is translated as CASSLGGESLF.

CDR3 nucleotides: TGCGCCAGCAGCCGGGAATTGTCCAATGAGCAGTTCTTC. It specifies CASSRELSNEQFF. This sequence joins TRBV4-3 and TRBJ2-1; D is uncertain. V lost 4 bases, J lost 6 bases, and 10 bases lay in between. Germline CDR1 reads LGHNA; CDR2 reads YSLEER. The CDR3 is 13 residues long.

This chain links TRBV2 with TRBJ2-5; D is perhaps TRBD1 or TRBD2 (6 bases each). V shed 11 bases and J shed 1 base, with 14 bases lying between them. This CDR3 region has 13 residues. Germline V CDR1 and CDR2: SNHLY, FYNNEI. Here the CDR3 reads CAGSRGLQETQYF. CDR3 bases: TGTGCCGGAAGCCGGGGGCTCCAAGAGACCCAGTACTTC. Supplemented by reference TRBV2 and TRBJ2-5, the full variable domain reads EPEVTQTPSHQVTQMGQEVILRCVPISNHLYFYWYRQILGQKVEFLVSFYNNEISEKSEIFDDQFSVERPDGSNFTLKIRSTKLEDSAMYFCAGSRGLQETQYFGPGTRLLVL.

V gene TRBV27 combines with J gene TRBJ1-2; 7 bases are a match to TRBD1. CDR1 MNHEY and CDR2 SMNVEV come from the germline V gene (reference sequence). The CDR3 consists of 13 residues. V dropped 3 bases and J dropped 6; count of bases not matched to a gene: 4. The CDR3: CASSFAGTDGYTF. CDR3 in DNA: TGTGCCAGCAGTTTTGCTGGGACAGATGGCTACACCTTC.

In this sample, this clone turned up once. The CDR3: CASSLRTSGNNEQFF. CDR3 in DNA: TGTGCCAGCAGCCTCCGGACTAGCGGGAACAATGAGCAGTTCTTC. The chain has TRBV3-1 (or the pseudogene TRBV3-2) and TRBJ2-1; 12 bases are shared with TRBD2. Trimming at V came to 4 bases and at J to 5 bases, leaving 3 bases not matched to a gene. Germline assignment: CDR1 LGHDT and CDR2 YNNKEL (reference sequence). The CDR3 loop spans 15 amino acids.

The rearrangement uses TRBV6-6 and TRBJ2-7; D unclear. The germline CDR1 and CDR2 sequences are MNHNY and SVGAGI (reference sequence). This CDR3 has 13 amino acids. V was trimmed by 7 bases and J by 3 bases, leaving 13 bases between them. CDR3 in DNA: TGTGCCAGCACTCAGCGAGCGTTCTACGAGCAGTACTTC. This codes for CASTQRAFYEQYF.

This rearrangement joins TRBV4-1 to TRBJ2-1, with a possible D match to TRBD2 (5 bases). This CDR3 comprises 17 residues. CDR1 MGHRA and CDR2 YSYEKL come from the germline V gene. V was trimmed by 4 bases and J by 0 bases, leaving 16 bases between them. The CDR3 DNA sequence: TGCGCCAGCAGCCTACGCCAGGAGGCTTACTCCTACAATGAGCAGTTCTTC. Protein sequence: CASSLRQEAYSYNEQFF.